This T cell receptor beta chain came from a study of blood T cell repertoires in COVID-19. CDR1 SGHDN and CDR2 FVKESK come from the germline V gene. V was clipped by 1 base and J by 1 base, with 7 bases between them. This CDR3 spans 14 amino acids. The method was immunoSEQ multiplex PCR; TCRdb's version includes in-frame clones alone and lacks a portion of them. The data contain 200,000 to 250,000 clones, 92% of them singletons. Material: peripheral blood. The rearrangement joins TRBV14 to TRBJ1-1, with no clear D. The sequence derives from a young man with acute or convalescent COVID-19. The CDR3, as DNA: TGTGCCAGCAGCCAAGTTCCGAGGAACACTGAAGCTTTCTTT. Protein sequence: CASSQVPRNTEAFF.